The 14 T cell receptor beta chains listed next were all sequenced from one sample in a study of blood T cells in healthy people across ages. Combining a sample-barcoded 5' primer with a J-beta primer mix, a second PCR ran for roughly 7 to 12 cycles. TCRdb ran MiXCR on the 5' RACE reads and lists one entry per CDR3 protein. The sample carries 550,000 to 650,000 distinct CDR3 sequences, about 26% recorded once. These data are also associated with another study on T cells of mothers and their children.

Material: blood. These receptors came from a boy aged 2 to 10 in good health.

The rearrangement uses TRBV27 and TRBJ1-1, with D unclear. Germline CDR1 and CDR2: MNHEY and SMNVEV (reference sequence). V lost 8 bases, J lost 5 bases, and 9 bases lay in between. CDR3 length: 11 residues. CDR3 protein: CASGPWTEAFF. CDR3 coding DNA: TGTGCCAGCGGCCCCTGGACTGAAGCTTTCTTT.

The chain recombines TRBV11-2 with TRBJ2-4; 9 bases agree with TRBD1. The CDR3 extends over 16 amino acids. Unmatched junction bases numbered 5, after V lost 5 bases and J lost 0 bases. Germline values: CDR1 SGHAT, CDR2 FQNNGV. The CDR3: CASSVRTGVAKNIQYF. CDR3 in DNA: TGTGCCAGCAGCGTGAGGACAGGGGTAGCCAAAAACATTCAGTACTTC.

The V and J genes are TRBV20-1 and TRBJ2-5; D is unclear. V was clipped by 3 bases and J by 7 bases, with 12 bases between them. The length of the CDR3 is 12 residues. Germline CDR1 reads DFQATT; CDR2 reads SNEGSKA (reference sequence). CDR3: CSARDGRVTQYF. In DNA, the CDR3 is TGCAGTGCTAGGGACGGACGAGTGACCCAGTACTTC.

CDR3 in DNA: TGTGCCAGCAGTTACTCGAGGTACAGACGGGGCTCTGAAGCTTTCTTT. This sequence encodes CASSYSRYRRGSEAFF. The rearrangement joins TRBV6-5 to TRBJ1-1, with a weak D call TRBD1 (5 bases). The CDR3 loop spans 16 amino acids. Germline-derived CDR1 and CDR2 are MNHEY and SVGAGI. The V end lost 0 bases, the J end lost 6 bases, and 17 bases lay between the germline ends.

This clonotype was picked up a small number of times. The V gene is TRBV7-9, the J gene TRBJ2-5, with TRBD1 matching 11 bases. The CDR3 loop spans 12 amino acids. J lost 10 bases, V lost 5 bases, and 3 bases had no gene match. Looked up from germline, CDR1 is SEHNR and CDR2 is FQNEAQ (reference sequence). Written as DNA, the CDR3 is TGTGCCAGCAGCACGGGACAGGGGGACCAGTACTTC. Protein sequence: CASSTGQGDQYF.

This clonotype has just a few counts. V gene TRBV14 combines with J gene TRBJ1-3, with D uncertain. The V end was cut by 4 bases, the J end by 2 bases, with 12 bases between. Germline V CDR1 and CDR2: SGHDN, FVKESK. This CDR3 has 15 amino acids. In DNA form, the CDR3 reads TGTGCCAGCAGCCCCTTTGGAGGTCCTGGAAACACCATATATTTT. Amino acids: CASSPFGGPGNTIYF.

This clonotype has only one observation. The chain has TRBV13 and TRBJ2-2; D is uncertain. Trimming pared 3 bases from V and 0 bases from J, leaving 8 bases between. The CDR3 has 15 amino acids. The germline V gene has CDR1 PRHDT and CDR2 FYEKMQ (reference sequence). This CDR3 is CASSFRQPNTGELFF. CDR3 sequence (DNA): TGTGCCAGCAGCTTTAGGCAGCCGAACACCGGGGAGCTGTTTTTT.

This clonotype was picked up a small number of times. The rearrangement uses TRBV20-1 and TRBJ2-3, with 8 bases identical to TRBD2. Losses at the gene ends were 6 bases for V and 2 bases for J; bases not matched to a gene: 7. The CDR3 loop spans 14 amino acids. Per the germline V gene, CDR1 is DFQATT and CDR2 is SNEGSKA (reference sequence). The CDR3: CSARSGAFTDTQYF. The CDR3 DNA sequence: TGCAGTGCCCGTAGCGGGGCTTTCACAGATACGCAGTATTTT.

This clonotype was counted only a few times. This chain connects TRBV7-9 to TRBJ1-2; D possibly corresponds to TRBD1 (5 bases). The CDR3 spans 12 residues. With 3 bases removed from V and 4 bases from J, the gap between germline ends came to 6 bases. Germline assignment: CDR1 SEHNR and CDR2 FQNEAQ (reference sequence). The CDR3 sequence: CASSFTGYGYTF. The CDR3 DNA follows: TGTGCCAGCAGCTTCACAGGCTATGGCTACACCTTC.

This clonotype was seen more than once but under ten times. The rearrangement uses TRBV7-9 and TRBJ1-2; 7 bases match TRBD1. This CDR3 spans 14 amino acids. V lost 3 bases to trimming and J lost 6 bases; unmatched junction nucleotides: 7. Germline assignment: CDR1 SEHNR and CDR2 FQNEAQ (reference sequence). The CDR3 reads CASSLETGNHGYTF. DNA for the CDR3: TGTGCCAGCAGCTTGGAGACAGGGAACCATGGCTACACCTTC. The variable domain in full, with the rest retrieved from reference TRBV7-9 and TRBJ1-2, is DTGVSQNPRHKITKRGQNVTFRCDPISEHNRLYWYRQTLGQGPEFLTYFQNEAQLEKSRLLSDRFSAERPKGSFSTLEIQRTEQGDSAMYLCASSLETGNHGYTFGSGTRLTVV.

V is TRBV5-5 and J is TRBJ2-3, with TRBD1 as a possible D gene (5 bases). This CDR3 spans 14 amino acids. V lost 1 base and J lost 3, with 9 bases in between. The germline V gene encodes CDR1 SGHKS and CDR2 YYEKEE (reference sequence). The CDR3 DNA follows: TGTGCCAGCAGCTTGCGCCGACAGACAGATACGCAGTATTTT. Amino acid sequence: CASSLRRQTDTQYF. The full variable domain, with the rest looked up from reference TRBV5-5 and TRBJ2-3, is DAGVTQSPTHLIKTRGQQVTLRCSPISGHKSVSWYQQVLGQGPQFIFQYYEKEERGRGNFPDRFSARQFPNYSSELNVNALLLGDSALYLCASSLRRQTDTQYFGPGTRLTVL.

The CDR3 region has the DNA TGTGCCTGTACTAGCGGTACCTACGAGCAGTACTTC. Translating gives CACTSGTYEQYF. The chain employs TRBV6-6 and TRBJ2-7, with TRBD2 identical over 8 bases. The CDR3 is 12 residues long. J gave up 2 bases and V 11 bases, and 5 bases lay outside the gene matches. CDR1 MNHNY and CDR2 SVGAGI come from the germline V gene (reference sequence).

V and J are TRBV14 and TRBJ1-2; D is uncertain. The CDR3 is 12 amino acids. Germline V lookup: CDR1 SGHDN, CDR2 FVKESK. Trimming removed 6 bases from V and 12 bases from J, with 17 bases in between. In DNA form, the CDR3 reads TGTGCCAGCAGTCCGGGAGTTGGAGGCCACACCTTC. Translation: CASSPGVGGHTF.

A few counts support this clonotype. This rearrangement joins TRBV7-3 to TRBJ1-1; 9 bases are shared with TRBD1. This CDR3 is 14 amino acids long. Germline V lookup: CDR1 SGHTA, CDR2 FQGTGA. V shed 3 bases, J shed 4 bases, and the junction held 3 bases outside the gene matches. The CDR3 sequence: CASSLGQGFTEAFF. The CDR3 bases are TGTGCCAGCAGCTTGGGACAGGGTTTCACTGAAGCTTTCTTT. Complete variable domain (other parts from reference TRBV7-3 and TRBJ1-1): GAGVSQTPSNKVTEKGKYVELRCDPISGHTALYWYRQSLGQGPEFLIYFQGTGAADDSGLPNDRFFAVRPEGSVSTLKIQRTERGDSAVYLCASSLGQGFTEAFFGQGTRLTVV.